Below, 14 T cell receptor beta chains from the same sample are listed, as sequenced in a study of blood T cell repertoires in COVID-19. Produced via immunoSEQ multiplex PCR; TCRdb's table is partial and in-frame only. The sample consists of roughly 120,000 clones, about 74% of them appearing once. The specimen sequenced was peripheral blood. These receptors came from a man older than 75 with COVID-19, enrolled during active disease.

The V call is TRBV6-5, the J call TRBJ1-6; a weak D match, TRBD1 (6 bases). Trimming removed 2 bases from V and 10 bases from J, with 18 bases in between. This CDR3 is 16 amino acids long. From germline, CDR1 is MNHEY and CDR2 SVGAGI. In DNA form, the CDR3 reads TGTGCCAGCAGTTACGGGGGGGCAGGGCCCGGATCACCCCTCCACTTT. It translates to CASSYGGAGPGSPLHF.

This chain uses TRBV18 with TRBJ1-4; a possible D gene is TRBD1 (6 bases). Trimming shortened V by 6 bases and J by 0 bases, and 8 bases separated the two germline ends. The V gene's germline CDR1 is KGHSH and CDR2 LQKENI. The CDR3 contains 14 residues. DNA of the CDR3: TGTGCCAGCTCGGACAGAGCAACTAATGAAAAACTGTTTTTT. It translates to CASSDRATNEKLFF.

The V and J genes are TRBV11-3 and TRBJ2-3, with TRBD1 identical over 10 bases. CDR3 length: 17 residues. The J segment lost 6 bases and the V segment lost 4 bases, leaving 13 bases of the junction unmatched. The germline CDR1 and CDR2 sequences are SGHNT and YENEEA. CDR3 residues: CASSSGTGVHLGDTQYF. The CDR3 nucleotides read TGTGCCAGCAGCTCCGGGACAGGGGTCCACTTAGGGGATACGCAGTATTTT.

A word on this clone: A junction end diverges from the germline sequence, so it may reflect a read error. The chain carries TRBV12-3 or TRBV12-4 and TRBJ2-5; 8 bases match TRBD2. The CDR3 extends over 11 amino acids. The CDR3 is CASSFGLAFDF. The CDR3 DNA is TGTGCCAGCAGTTTCGGACTAGCCTTTGACTTC.

This sequence joins TRBV7-3 and TRBJ2-5; 7 nucleotides match TRBD1. The germline V gene has CDR1 SGHTA and CDR2 FQGTGA. Trimming took 5 bases from V and 2 from J; bases not matched to a gene: 5. The length of the CDR3 is 14 residues. The CDR3 bases are TGTGCCAGCAGCCCGACAGGGCTACAAGAGACCCAGTACTTC. Translating it yields CASSPTGLQETQYF.

The chain has TRBV7-3 and TRBJ2-5; 10 positions match TRBD1. With 5 bases clipped from V and 1 base from J, the junction kept 4 bases outside the gene matches. The germline V gene has CDR1 SGHTA and CDR2 FQGTGA. The CDR3 sequence is 15 residues long. The CDR3 protein is CASSTGTGAQETQYF. CDR3 DNA: TGTGCCAGCAGCACCGGGACAGGGGCCCAAGAGACCCAGTACTTC.

The rearrangement links TRBV5-1 to TRBJ2-5, with 8 bases aligning to TRBD2. This CDR3 comprises 16 residues. With V trimmed by 2 bases and J by 2 bases, 8 bases remained unmatched. Looked up from germline, CDR1 is SGHRS and CDR2 is YFSETQ. DNA for the CDR3: TGCGCCAGCAGCTTAGAGGGAAAGCGGGGGCAAGAGACCCAGTACTTC. Translation gives CASSLEGKRGQETQYF.

A few counts support this clone. The J gene is TRBJ1-3, the V gene TRBV5-1, with TRBD1 identical over 8 bases. Per germline, CDR1 SGHRS and CDR2 YFSETQ. With V trimmed by 2 bases and J by 8 bases, 6 bases remained unmatched. The CDR3 totals 14 residues. The CDR3 is CASSFGQGGDTIYF. The CDR3 nucleotides are TGCGCCAGCAGCTTCGGACAGGGTGGGGACACCATATATTTT.

V and J are TRBV2 and TRBJ1-2; D possibly corresponds to TRBD1 (6 bases). Per the germline V gene, CDR1 is SNHLY and CDR2 is FYNNEI. CDR3 length equals 15 residues. Trimming left V 6 bases short and J 7 bases short, with 21 bases between. The DNA of the CDR3 is TGTGCCAGCAGGGATATCCTAAGGGGGTCTGGTGGCTACACCTTC. It is translated as CASRDILRGSGGYTF.

This clone was observed once. The chain uses TRBV28 and TRBJ2-7, with 8 nucleotides matching TRBD2. The CDR3 runs 15 residues. The V gene end was trimmed by 2 bases and the J gene end by 3 bases; junction bases not matched to a gene: 6. CDR1 and CDR2 from the germline V gene are MDHEN and SYDVKM. The DNA for the CDR3 is TGTGCCAGCAGTTTACCCGGACTAGCTCTCTACGAGCAGTACTTC. Its protein product is CASSLPGLALYEQYF.

The gene calls are TRBV29-1 and TRBJ1-2; D uncertain. From germline, CDR1 is SQVTM and CDR2 ANQGSEA. V was cut by 2 bases and J by 2 bases, with 3 bases left in between. The CDR3 totals 11 residues. CDR3 nucleotide sequence: TGCAGCGTTGAACTCAACTATGGCTACACCTTC. This gives the protein CSVELNYGYTF.

This sequence joins TRBV28 and TRBJ1-5, with D tentatively TRBD1 (5 bases). Germline assignment: CDR1 MDHEN and CDR2 SYDVKM. This CDR3 is 14 amino acids long. V lost 9 bases and J 6 bases, leaving 18 bases between the germline ends. The CDR3 DNA is TGTGCCAGTATCGGGACTCTAGACAGTCAGCCCCAGCATTTT. Translation gives CASIGTLDSQPQHF.

V gene TRBV10-2 combines with J gene TRBJ1-6, with TRBD1 identical over 7 bases. CDR3 length: 15 residues. The germline CDR1 and CDR2 sequences are WSHSY and SAAADI. The junction had 8 bases not matched to a gene; V was cut back by 3 bases and J by 9 bases. The DNA for the CDR3 is TGCGCCAGCAGTGATTTCCGACAGGGCCGTTCACCCCTCCACTTT. Amino acid sequence: CASSDFRQGRSPLHF.

This sequence joins TRBV7-2 and TRBJ1-5; 8 bases are shared with TRBD1. Trimming at V came to 1 base and at J to 2 bases, leaving 7 bases not matched to a gene. There are 17 residues in the CDR3. The germline CDR1 and CDR2 sequences are SGHTA and FQGNSA. Here the CDR3 reads CASSLDLDRGRNQPQHF. The CDR3 DNA reads TGTGCCAGCAGCTTAGATCTCGACAGGGGACGCAATCAGCCCCAGCATTTT.